The 23 T cell receptor beta chains listed next were all sequenced from one sample in a study of identical twins. Each CDR3 protein gets one entry after TCRdb re-called the 5' RACE reads with MiXCR. The sample holds under 350,000 distinct CDR3 sequences, more than 8% seen once. These data also formed part of another study, on yellow fever vaccine responses in identical twins.

The sample comprised CD8+ T cells sorted from blood. The source of these receptors is a woman under 30 in good health.

In its sample, this clonotype was seen many times. The chain couples TRBV20-1 to TRBJ2-3, with 10 bases fitting TRBD2. Germline loops: CDR1 DFQATT, CDR2 SNEGSKA (reference sequence). J gave up 5 bases and V 3 bases, and 20 bases lay outside the gene matches. This CDR3 contains 19 residues. The CDR3 loop is CSARWLAGAPSQSGDTQYF. The CDR3 DNA sequence: TGCAGTGCTAGGTGGCTAGCGGGGGCCCCTTCACAGTCTGGAGATACGCAGTATTTT.

V gene TRBV11-2 combines with J gene TRBJ2-5; 7 bases map to TRBD1. The germline CDR1 and CDR2 sequences are SGHAT and FQNNGV. The V segment lost 5 bases and the J segment 1 base; nucleotides outside the gene matches: 10. CDR3 size: 16 residues. CDR3 region: CASSTYPGDSQETQYF. DNA of the CDR3: TGTGCCAGCAGCACCTATCCCGGGGACAGCCAAGAGACCCAGTACTTC. The full variable domain, with the rest looked up from reference TRBV11-2 and TRBJ2-5, is EAGVAQSPRYKIIEKRQSVAFWCNPISGHATLYWYQQILGQGPKLLIQFQNNGVVDDSQLPKDRFSAERLKGVDSTLKIQPAKLEDSAVYLCASSTYPGDSQETQYFGPGTRLLVL.

This clonotype appeared a few times. The chain carries TRBV4-1 and TRBJ2-7, with D perhaps TRBD2 (6 bases). Germline V gives CDR1 MGHRA, CDR2 YSYEKL. The CDR3 runs 15 residues. V was trimmed by 1 base and J by 2 bases, leaving 12 bases between them. CDR3 in amino acids: CASSQAEGLAYEQYF. The CDR3 DNA follows: TGCGCCAGCAGCCAAGCGGAGGGGCTGGCCTACGAGCAGTACTTC.

V gene TRBV15 combines with J gene TRBJ2-6; D gene uncertain. CDR3 length: 16 amino acids. V was cut by 0 bases and J by 2 bases, with 8 bases left in between. CDR1 is LNHNV, CDR2 YYDKDF, per germline (reference sequence). In DNA, the CDR3 is TGTGCCACCAGCAGAGACAGGAGCCCTGGGGCCAACGTCCTGACTTTC. It specifies CATSRDRSPGANVLTF.

This clonotype was seen only a few times. The rearrangement joins TRBV3-1 to TRBJ1-1, with D unclear. This CDR3 spans 14 amino acids. The germline V and J ends were trimmed by 4 bases and 6 bases, with 15 bases remaining between them. Germline-derived CDR1 and CDR2 are LGHDT and YNNKEL (reference sequence). The CDR3 sequence is CASSPTPTGSEAFF. CDR3 nucleotides: TGTGCCAGCAGCCCGACGCCGACGGGGTCTGAAGCTTTCTTT. Using reference TRBV3-1 and TRBJ1-1 for the parts outside the CDR3, the full variable domain is DTAVSQTPKYLVTQMGNDKSIKCEQNLGHDTMYWYKQDSKKFLKIMFSYNNKELIINETVPNRFSPKSPDKAHLNLHINSLELGDSAVYFCASSPTPTGSEAFFGQGTRLTVV.

This clonotype was counted a few times. The gene calls are TRBV6-1 and TRBJ2-5; unclear D gene. Germline V CDR1 and CDR2: MNHNS, SASEGT. The CDR3 has 15 amino acids. V shed 1 base and J shed 2 bases, with 11 bases lying between them. The CDR3 loop reads CASSEGSAQQETQYF. CDR3 in DNA: TGTGCCAGCAGTGAAGGTTCAGCGCAACAAGAGACCCAGTACTTC.

The chain uses TRBV3-1 and TRBJ2-7; TRBD2 might be the D (5 bases). This CDR3 is 15 amino acids long. V lost 1 base, J lost 7 bases, and 17 bases lay in between. Germline-derived CDR1 and CDR2 are LGHDT and YNNKEL (reference sequence). The CDR3 loop is CASSQVTSMEEEQYF. In DNA, the CDR3 is TGTGCCAGCAGCCAAGTGACCTCGATGGAGGAGGAGCAGTACTTC.

The chain couples TRBV4-1 to TRBJ2-1; D call uncertain. The V end was cut by 1 base, the J end by 0 bases, with 7 bases between. The germline V gene has CDR1 MGHRA and CDR2 YSYEKL. CDR3 length: 15 residues. CDR3 loop: CASSQAPSSYNEQFF. DNA for the CDR3: TGCGCCAGCAGCCAAGCTCCTAGCTCCTACAATGAGCAGTTCTTC.

The genes are TRBV12-3 or TRBV12-4 and TRBJ1-2, with 7 bases fitting TRBD1. J was trimmed by 6 bases and V by 4 bases; bases with no gene match: 17. The length of the CDR3 is 17 residues. CDR3 bases: TGTGCCAGCAGTTCCCTCCGGGCGACAGGGAGGCGGCATGGCTACACCTTC. Translated, it gives CASSSLRATGRRHGYTF.

The chain employs TRBV28 and TRBJ2-7; 7 bases match TRBD1. The CDR3 sequence is 16 residues long. CDR1 and CDR2 (germline): MDHEN, SYDVKM. J lost 0 bases, V lost 3 bases, and 8 bases had no gene match. CDR3: CASSFNVGDSSYEQYF. In nucleotides, the CDR3 is TGTGCCAGCAGTTTCAATGTAGGGGACAGCTCCTACGAGCAGTACTTC.

The genes are TRBV19 and TRBJ1-2; D ambiguous. The CDR3 is made up of 15 amino acids. Trimming took 0 bases from V and 2 from J, leaving 10 bases between them. Germline V gene lookup returns CDR1 LNHDA and CDR2 SQIVND (reference sequence). CDR3 bases: TGTGCCAGTAGTATAGATCTGTCGGCCAACTATGGCTACACCTTC. Protein: CASSIDLSANYGYTF.

This clonotype was observed a handful of times. V is TRBV30 and J is TRBJ2-7; 11 bases map to TRBD2. Losses at the gene ends were 3 bases for V and 3 bases for J; bases not matched to a gene: 1. CDR3 length: 13 residues. CDR1 GTSNPN and CDR2 SVGIG come from the germline V gene (reference sequence). The CDR3 protein is CAWRGLADYEQYF. In DNA form, the CDR3 reads TGTGCCTGGAGGGGACTAGCGGACTACGAGCAGTACTTC.

Many counts were recorded for this clonotype. This rearrangement joins TRBV7-9 to TRBJ2-1, with D possibly being TRBD1 (5 bases). V gave up 5 bases and J gave up 5 bases, with 13 bases separating them. Germline-derived CDR1 and CDR2 are SEHNR and FQNEAQ (reference sequence). The CDR3 has 14 amino acids. The CDR3 coding sequence is TGTGCCAGCAGCCTCAGGGCAGCCGACAATGAGCAGTTCTTC. It translates to CASSLRAADNEQFF.

This clonotype was seen more than once but under ten times. The chain uses TRBV25-1 and TRBJ2-7, with D perhaps matching TRBD2 (6 bases). This CDR3 region has 14 residues. The ends were cut back, 3 bases at V and 3 bases at J, with 12 bases in the middle. Germline V CDR1 and CDR2: MGHDK, SYGVNS. CDR3 sequence: CASSEALGGYEQYF. The DNA of the CDR3 is TGTGCCAGCAGTGAGGCCCTGGGGGGCTACGAGCAGTACTTC.

Note on this clonotype: An end of the junction differs from the germline gene, which may be a read error. This sequence joins TRBV4-1 and TRBJ2-7; TRBD2 matches 12 bases. The CDR3 extends over 15 amino acids. The V gene's germline CDR1 is MGHRA and CDR2 YSYEKL. CDR3 bases: TGCGCCAACAGCCAAGCCGGACTAGCGGGGACCGAGCAGTACTTC. This sequence encodes CANSQAGLAGTEQYF.

This clonotype came up many times. The CDR3 bases are TGCAGTGCCAGACTAGCGGGGGACAATGAGCAGTTCTTC. This sequence encodes CSARLAGDNEQFF. The chain is built from TRBV20-1 and TRBJ2-1, with 12 bases aligning to TRBD2. From germline, CDR1 is DFQATT and CDR2 SNEGSKA (reference sequence). This CDR3 has 13 amino acids. V was pared by 6 bases and J by 5 bases, with 2 bases of the junction left unmatched.

V usage is TRBV7-9 and J usage is TRBJ2-7; 8 positions agree with TRBD2. The CDR3 is 13 residues long. V shed 5 bases, J shed 3 bases, and the junction held 3 bases outside the gene matches. Germline loops: CDR1 SEHNR, CDR2 FQNEAQ (reference sequence). CDR3 in amino acids: CASSKGLDYEQYF. The CDR3 bases are TGTGCCAGCAGCAAGGGACTAGACTACGAGCAGTACTTC.

This clonotype was counted many times. The chain couples TRBV5-6 to TRBJ1-1; D is ambiguous. CDR3 length equals 14 residues. The germline V gene has CDR1 SGHDT and CDR2 YYEEEE. V lost 2 bases and J 0 bases, leaving 8 bases between the germline ends. The CDR3 DNA is TGTGCCAGCAGCTTACTGCTCCTGAACACTGAAGCTTTCTTT. Its protein product is CASSLLLLNTEAFF.

This clonotype has only a few counts. This sequence joins TRBV4-3 and TRBJ2-3, with TRBD2 identical over 11 bases. V was clipped by 5 bases and J by 6 bases; unmatched bases: 10. Per the germline V gene, CDR1 is LGHNA and CDR2 is YSLEER. The CDR3 sequence is 16 residues long. The CDR3 DNA reads TGCGCCAGCAGCGACCGATTAGCGGGAGGGAGGGATACGCAGTATTTT. This gives the protein CASSDRLAGGRDTQYF.

In this sample, this clonotype turned up a few times. V gene TRBV11-2 combines with J gene TRBJ2-7; the D gene is possibly TRBD2 (5 bases). The germline gives CDR1 SGHAT, CDR2 FQNNGV. The CDR3 runs 15 residues. The V end lost 5 bases, the J end lost 7 bases, and 21 bases lay between the germline ends. CDR3 sequence (DNA): TGTGCCAGCAGCCCCCCGGGGTGGGTGATTGAAGAGCAGTACTTC. Its translation is CASSPPGWVIEEQYF.

This clonotype was seen a handful of times. The rearrangement uses TRBV11-1 and TRBJ2-5; 7 bases agree with TRBD2. This CDR3 has 15 amino acids. Trimming removed 1 base from V and 0 bases from J; junction bases left unmatched: 2. Germline values: CDR1 SGHAT, CDR2 FQDESV (reference sequence). For the CDR3, the DNA is TGTGCCAGCAGCTTAGGCCGGGGGGACCAAGAGACCCAGTACTTC. Protein product: CASSLGRGDQETQYF.

This clonotype was detected many times. The chain uses TRBV7-8 and TRBJ2-1; the D gene is possibly TRBD2 (6 bases). CDR1 is SGHVS, CDR2 FQNEAQ, per germline. The CDR3 covers 15 residues. V was pared by 1 base and J by 8 bases, with 15 bases between. The CDR3 nucleotides read TGTGCCAGCAGCTTAGACGAGGACTACCCCGATGAGCAGTTCTTC. The encoded protein is CASSLDEDYPDEQFF.

The CDR3 is CASSYDRERLTDTQYF. CDR3 DNA sequence: TGTGCCAGCAGTTACGACCGGGAGAGACTCACAGATACGCAGTATTTT. The chain employs TRBV6-2 or TRBV6-3 and TRBJ2-3, with a possible D match to TRBD2 (6 bases). This CDR3 is built from 16 residues. Per germline, CDR1 MNHEY and CDR2 SVGEGT. Trimming pared 2 bases from V and 2 bases from J, leaving 14 bases between.